The next 9 T cell receptor beta chains were all read from a single sample in a study of T cells in Graves' hyperthyroidism and ophthalmopathy (dated by TCRdb to about 2019). Library generation was performed with multiplex PCR. Sequenced using an Illumina HiSeq 2000. TCR beta CDR3 regions were amplified from RNA transcripts. A first-round RT-PCR of the TCR CDR3 used the HTBI primer set with the Qiagen OneStep RT-PCR kit. TCRdb reanalyzed the raw reads on its own, using fastp at Q25 for trimming and MiXCR for clone calling, and kept in-frame beta chains. Every CDR3 protein is listed once, alongside the most common genes and DNA of its rows. Within this sample are 500,000 or so distinct CDR3 sequences, with more than 15% of them counted one time only. Of the sample, approximately 15% falls within the top ten clones. Sequencing was done on a sample of blood. The receptors originated from a woman aged 18-30 years with Graves' ophthalmopathy.

About this clonotype itself: It may be a read error: a sequence one base away is much more abundant. The chain carries TRBV12-3 or TRBV12-4 and TRBJ1-1; D may be TRBD1 (5 bases). CDR3 length: 15 amino acids. The CDR3 region is CANSAGKGMNTEAFF. In DNA, the CDR3 is TGTGCCAACAGTGCGGGGAAGGGGATGAACACTGAAGCTTTCTTT.

J is TRBJ1-1 and V is TRBV19; D is unclear. V dropped 3 bases and J dropped 11 bases, with 10 bases sitting between them. Germline CDR1 is LNHDA and CDR2 is SQIVND (reference sequence). The CDR3 sequence is 11 residues long. DNA of the CDR3: TGTGCCAGTAGTATGGTCCGGGTTGCTTTCTTT. Amino acid sequence: CASSMVRVAFF.

This clonotype was found a few times. The rearrangement joins TRBV20-1 to TRBJ1-4, with 7 bases lining up with TRBD1. Germline CDR1 is DFQATT and CDR2 is SNEGSKA (reference sequence). The CDR3 spans 16 residues. Losses at the gene ends were 3 bases for V and 0 bases for J; bases not matched to a gene: 7. The CDR3, as DNA: TGCAGTGCTAGGGGCGCTACAGGGGCAACTAATGAAAAACTGTTTTTT. Its translation: CSARGATGATNEKLFF.

This clonotype came up many times. CDR3 loop: CSARGTGGQYEQYF. For the CDR3, the DNA is TGCAGTGCTAGAGGGACAGGGGGCCAGTACGAGCAGTACTTC. The J gene is TRBJ2-7, the V gene TRBV20-1; 11 bases agree with TRBD1. J was trimmed by 4 bases and V by 1 base; bases with no gene match: 3. The germline gives CDR1 DFQATT, CDR2 SNEGSKA (reference sequence). This CDR3 is built from 14 residues.

In this sample, this clonotype turned up a few times. The genes are TRBV6-1 and TRBJ2-5; no clear D. The CDR3 contains 16 residues. Trimming took 6 bases from V and 5 from J, leaving 22 bases between them. The V gene's germline CDR1 is MNHNS and CDR2 SASEGT. The CDR3 DNA reads TGTGCCAGCAGCCCCGGCATAAGGCTCTTCAGGGAGACCCAGTACTTC. It encodes CASSPGIRLFRETQYF.

The rearrangement uses TRBV5-1 and TRBJ2-6; 10 bases fit TRBD2. This CDR3 spans 17 amino acids. Germline V gives CDR1 SGHRS, CDR2 YFSETQ. The V and J ends lost 0 bases and 2 bases, in that order; junction bases with no gene match: 2. The CDR3 coding sequence is TGCGCCAGCAGCTTGGCAGGACTAGCGGCTGGGGCCAACGTCCTGACTTTC. Encoded protein: CASSLAGLAAGANVLTF. Filled out from reference TRBV5-1 and TRBJ2-6, the complete variable domain reads KAGVTQTPRYLIKTRGQQVTLSCSPISGHRSVSWYQQTPGQGLQFLFEYFSETQRNKGNFPGRFSGRQFSNSRSEMNVSTLELGDSALYLCASSLAGLAAGANVLTFGAGSRLTVL.

This clonotype was recorded many times. The chain has TRBV30 and TRBJ1-6; D uncertain. The germline gives CDR1 GTSNPN, CDR2 SVGIG (reference sequence). V was cut by 4 bases and J by 8 bases, with 12 bases left in between. The CDR3 has 13 amino acids. This CDR3 reads CAWTLAGDSPLHF. In DNA form, the CDR3 reads TGTGCCTGGACTCTGGCAGGAGATTCACCCCTCCACTTT.

This clonotype was seen ten or more times. The gene calls are TRBV20-1 and TRBJ2-7, with D unresolved. The V gene lost 6 bases and the J gene lost 7 bases, with 16 bases spanning the gap. The CDR3 consists of 12 residues. Germline CDR1 is DFQATT and CDR2 is SNEGSKA (reference sequence). Here the CDR3 reads CSAQAGSMEQYF. For the CDR3, the DNA is TGCAGTGCCCAAGCTGGCTCGATGGAGCAGTACTTC.

A few counts support this clonotype. This chain links TRBV20-1 with TRBJ2-7; 10 nucleotides match TRBD1. This CDR3 contains 14 residues. Trimming cost V 6 bases and J 4 bases; bases outside gene matches: 9. Germline V CDR1 and CDR2: DFQATT, SNEGSKA (reference sequence). Here the CDR3 DNA reads TGCAGTGCCAAAGGACAGGGGGGAGGTTACGAGCAGTACTTC. It translates to CSAKGQGGGYEQYF.